These T cell receptor beta chains were read from a single sample in a study of T cells in Graves' hyperthyroidism and ophthalmopathy. A single record per CDR3 protein comes from TCRdb applying MiXCR to the multiplex PCR reads. This table holds 50,000 to 60,000 distinct CDR3 sequences, 48% found once. The specimen was blood. These receptors were taken from a woman in her 50s with Graves' ophthalmopathy. CDR3s include the opening cysteine and the closing phenylalanine or tryptophan. A D gene is named only where the DNA matches it firmly. Part of the rows lack a size; the others show once, few, many or a class for expanded clones.

>TRBJ1-1|NA|many|TRBV11-1
TGTGCCAGCAGCTTAGCCGGGACACCGAACACTGAAGCTTTCTTT
CASSLAGTPNTEAFF
>TRBJ1-5|NA|NA|TRBV12-3/TRBV12-4
TGTGCCAGCAGTTTTAACGGGGGGGATACGCAGCATTTT
CASSFNGGDTQHF
>TRBJ2-1|NA|many|TRBV6-5
TGTGCCAGCCGCCTAGGGGGTGAGCAGTTCTTC
CASRLGGEQFF
>TRBJ1-2|NA|medium-sized|TRBV2
TGTGCCAGCAGGGTACCTGACGGCTACACCTTC
CASRVPDGYTF
>TRBJ1-2|NA|medium-sized|TRBV10-3
TGTGCCATCAGTGAGTCCCAGGGGCGGACTAACTATGGCTACACCTTC
CAISESQGRTNYGYTF
>TRBJ2-2|TRBD2|many|TRBV6-2/TRBV6-3
TGTGCCAGCAGTAGCGGGGAGAACACCGGGGAGCTGTTTTTT
CASSSGENTGELFF
>TRBJ2-2|TRBD1|many|TRBV7-9
TGTGCCAGCAGCTCGGGACAGGGGCCCGGGGAGCTGTTTTTT
CASSSGQGPGELFF
>TRBJ2-7|NA|NA|TRBV5-1
TGCGCCAGCAGCTTGGCGGTAGGGGGTCCTTACGAGCAGTACTTC
CASSLAVGGPYEQYF
>TRBJ2-3|TRBD2|NA|TRBV24-1
TGTGCCACCAGTGACCTGGCCGGACTAGCGGGCACAGATACGCAGTATTTT
CATSDLAGLAGTDTQYF
>TRBJ2-7|NA|many|TRBV5-1
TGCGCCAGCAGGTCAGGTACGAACTCTTACGAGCAGTACTTC
CASRSGTNSYEQYF